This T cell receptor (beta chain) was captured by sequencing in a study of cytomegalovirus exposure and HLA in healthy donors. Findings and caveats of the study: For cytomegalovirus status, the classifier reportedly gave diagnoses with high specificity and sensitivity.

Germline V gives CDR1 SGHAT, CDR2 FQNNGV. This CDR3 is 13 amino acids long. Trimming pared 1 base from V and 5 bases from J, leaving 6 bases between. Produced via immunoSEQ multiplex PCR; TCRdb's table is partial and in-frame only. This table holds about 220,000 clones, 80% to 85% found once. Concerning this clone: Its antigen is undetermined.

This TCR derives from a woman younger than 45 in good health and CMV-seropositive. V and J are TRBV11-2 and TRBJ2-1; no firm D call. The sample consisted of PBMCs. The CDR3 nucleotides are TGTGCCAGCAGCTTAGGTCAGAACAATGAGCAGTTCTTC. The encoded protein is CASSLGQNNEQFF.